This entry describes one T cell receptor (beta chain). The entry originates in a study of radiotherapy plus CTLA-4 blockade in lung cancer. Sequenced by immunoSEQ multiplex PCR; TCRdb stores in-frame clones only, minus some. The sample holds roughly 110,000 clones, 70% to 90% seen once. The CDR3 has 17 amino acids. V was clipped by 2 bases and J by 3 bases, with 20 bases between them. The chain employs TRBV23-1 and TRBJ2-7; D tentatively fits TRBD1 or TRBD2 (6 bases each). TRBV23-1 is classed as an ORF, of uncertain function. Sequencing used peripheral blood, obtained from a patient treated with radiotherapy plus ipilimumab. The TCR originated in a human donor with non-small cell lung cancer that progressed on radiotherapy plus ipilimumab. Some clones in this sample may be carry-over from other donors' samples. In DNA, the CDR3 is TGCGCCAGCAGTCAAGCGAAGGGGGGTGGGAGCTACTACGAGCAGTACTTC. Translating it yields CASSQAKGGGSYYEQYF.